Below, one T cell receptor beta chain is given with its context. The antigen is unknown. This entry is derived from a study of OX40 agonist ivuxolimab in advanced cancers. TCRdb keeps only in-frame clones here, not all; method: immunoSEQ multiplex PCR. The sample carries some 95,000 clones, approximately 85% recorded once. Study-wide results and caveats: On average, CD8+ T cells had more expanded clones than CD4+. The investigators did not determine what antigen specificity the expanded peripheral T cells had.

The receptor comes from an adult with an advanced solid tumor such as melanoma, head and neck, liver or kidney cancer. The sample in question was CD4+ or CD8+ T cells sorted from blood, obtained in a trial of the OX40 agonist ivuxolimab.

As DNA, the CDR3 is TGTGCCAGCAGCTTGGACAGGGCCGAAAAACTGTTTTTT. The encoded protein is CASSLDRAEKLFF. The V and J genes are TRBV5-4 and TRBJ1-4; possibly TRBD1 for D (6 bases). Per the germline V gene, CDR1 is SGHNT and CDR2 is YYREEE (reference sequence). The CDR3 runs 13 residues. Between the trimmed V and J ends, which lost 0 bases and 8 bases, there was a span of 8 bases. The complete variable domain, with remaining parts taken from reference TRBV5-4 and TRBJ1-4, reads ETGVTQSPTHLIKTRGQQVTLRCSSQSGHNTVSWYQQALGQGPQFIFQYYREEENGRGNFPPRFSGLQFPNYSSELNVNALELDDSALYLCASSLDRAEKLFFGSGTQLSVL.